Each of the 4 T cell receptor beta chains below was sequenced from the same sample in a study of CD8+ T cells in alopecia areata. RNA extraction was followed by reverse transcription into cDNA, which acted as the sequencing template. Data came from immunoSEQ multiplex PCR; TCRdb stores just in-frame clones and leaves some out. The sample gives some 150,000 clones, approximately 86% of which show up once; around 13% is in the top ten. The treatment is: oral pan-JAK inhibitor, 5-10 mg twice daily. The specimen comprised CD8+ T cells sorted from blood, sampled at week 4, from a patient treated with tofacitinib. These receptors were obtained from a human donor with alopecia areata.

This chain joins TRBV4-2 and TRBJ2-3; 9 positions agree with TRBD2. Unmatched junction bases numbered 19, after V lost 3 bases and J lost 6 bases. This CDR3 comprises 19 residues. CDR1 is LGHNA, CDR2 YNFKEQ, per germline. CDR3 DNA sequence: TGTGCCAGCAGCCACCCCACTAAGACTAGCGGTCCTGACGGGGATACGCAGTATTTT. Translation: CASSHPTKTSGPDGDTQYF.

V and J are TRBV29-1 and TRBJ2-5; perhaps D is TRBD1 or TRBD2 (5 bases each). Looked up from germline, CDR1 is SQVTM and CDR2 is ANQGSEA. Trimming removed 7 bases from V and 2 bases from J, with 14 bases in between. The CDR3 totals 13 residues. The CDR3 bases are TGCAGCGCCGAGGGGCAGCCTCAAGAGACCCAGTACTTC. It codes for CSAEGQPQETQYF.

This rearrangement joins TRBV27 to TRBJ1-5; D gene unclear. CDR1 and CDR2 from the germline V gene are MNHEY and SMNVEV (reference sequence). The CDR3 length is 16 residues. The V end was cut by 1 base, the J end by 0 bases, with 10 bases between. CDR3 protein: CASSLLGIASNQPQHF. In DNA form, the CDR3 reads TGTGCCAGCAGTTTATTGGGAATCGCTAGCAATCAGCCCCAGCATTTT.

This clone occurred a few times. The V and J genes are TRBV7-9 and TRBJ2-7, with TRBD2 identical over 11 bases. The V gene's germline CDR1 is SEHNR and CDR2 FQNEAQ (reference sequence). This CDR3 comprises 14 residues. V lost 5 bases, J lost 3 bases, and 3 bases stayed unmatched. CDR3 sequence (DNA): TGTGCCAGCAGCGTTGGGACTAGCGGCTACGAGCAGTACTTC. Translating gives CASSVGTSGYEQYF.